This entry is about one TCR beta chain. Its antigen remains unidentified. Full-length variable regions came from constant-region reverse primers plus semi-nested Nested Universal Primer A PCR. TCRdb analysed the 5' RACE reads with MiXCR anew, one entry per CDR3 protein. Of roughly 30,000 distinct CDR3 sequences in the sample, more than 20% were seen once. General observations from the study: The TCR gene usage of tumor memory CD4+ T cells clustered together with blood and lymph node memory CD4+ cells and with lymph node naive CD4+ cells. Tumor Tregs overlapped most with tumor, then blood, naive CD4+ cells.

V was pared by 0 bases and J by 3 bases, with 11 bases of the junction left unmatched. CDR3 size: 18 residues. Tregs were sorted as CD4+CD25+CD127-/low cells. The sequence came from a female donor with breast cancer. The rearrangement links TRBV12-3 or TRBV12-4 to TRBJ1-5, with 7 bases that match TRBD1. The material sequenced was tumor-infiltrating Tregs sorted from the breast tumor. CDR3 region: CASSLATGFSVDNQPQHF. DNA of the CDR3: TGTGCCAGCAGTTTAGCGACAGGGTTTTCTGTTGACAATCAGCCCCAGCATTTT.